This T cell receptor (beta chain) is drawn from a study of siplizumab effects on memory and regulatory T cells. The CDR3 runs to 12 residues. Looked up from germline, CDR1 is LNHDA and CDR2 is SQIVND (reference sequence). Trimming cost V 4 bases and J 4 bases, with 7 bases left between them. Libraries were prepared by immunoSEQ multiplex PCR; TCRdb keeps only in-frame clonotypes and omits some of them. Of around 45,000 clones in the sample, more than 75% were seen once. The TCR was taken from a human donor in good health. The sequencing input was naive CD8+ T cells sorted from blood. The chain joins TRBV19 to TRBJ1-1; D gene uncertain. Here the CDR3 DNA reads TGTGCCAGTAGTACTGGGCCCACTGAAGCTTTCTTT. This codes for CASSTGPTEAFF.